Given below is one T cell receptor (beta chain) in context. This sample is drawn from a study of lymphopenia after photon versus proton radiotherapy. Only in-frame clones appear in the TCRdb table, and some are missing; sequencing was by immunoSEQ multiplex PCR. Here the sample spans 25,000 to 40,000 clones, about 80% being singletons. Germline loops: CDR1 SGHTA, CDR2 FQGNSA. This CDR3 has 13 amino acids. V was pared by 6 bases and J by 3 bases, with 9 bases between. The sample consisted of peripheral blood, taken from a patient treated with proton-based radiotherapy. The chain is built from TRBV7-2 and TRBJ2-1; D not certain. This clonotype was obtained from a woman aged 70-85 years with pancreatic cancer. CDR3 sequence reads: CASRWTGYNEQFF. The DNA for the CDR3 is TGTGCCAGCAGGTGGACGGGCTACAATGAGCAGTTCTTC.